These T cell receptor beta chains were read from a single sample in a study of shared clonotypes between healthy human individuals. Assay: immunoSEQ multiplex PCR; the TCRdb copy retains only in-frame clones and omits some. The data show around 2.5 million clones, with 93% seen just once and approximately 0.35% held by the top ten. Sequenced material: naive CD4+ T cells from PBMCs. These receptors were obtained from a man younger than 35 in good health. Some clones in this sample may be carry-over from other donors' samples. The CDR3 runs from the conserved cysteine through the conserved F or W. D genes are given only for firm matches. Clone size, where shown, is once, few, many, or a class for clones that have expanded.

TRBV6-4	TRBJ2-3	.	.	CASSDRPTDTQYF	TGTGCCAGCAGTGACAGACCCACAGATACGCAGTATTTT
TRBV19	TRBJ2-3	.	TRBD2	CASSIDAGGLADTQYF	TGTGCCAGTAGTATCGATGCGGGAGGGCTCGCAGATACGCAGTATTTT
TRBV13	TRBJ1-4	.	.	CASSSRGDVGNEKLFF	TGTGCCAGCAGCTCGCGAGGGGATGTAGGTAATGAAAAACTGTTTTTT
TRBV6-5	TRBJ2-7	.	.	CASSYRRDFYEQYF	TGTGCCAGCAGTTACAGGCGGGACTTTTACGAGCAGTACTTC
TRBV28	TRBJ1-1	.	.	CASSLTGQGPTGVEAFF	TGTGCCAGCAGTTTAACGGGGCAGGGCCCAACCGGGGTTGAAGCTTTCTTT
TRBV7-3	TRBJ2-3	.	.	CASSLTGPTDTQYF	TGTGCCAGCAGCTTAACGGGCCCCACAGATACGCAGTATTTT
TRBV11-3	TRBJ2-1	.	.	CASSRTSRTNNEQFF	TGTGCCAGCAGCCGCACCAGCCGCACCAACAATGAGCAGTTCTTC
TRBV4-1	TRBJ2-5	.	.	CASSHPPQETQYF	TGCGCCAGCAGCCATCCGCCCCAAGAGACCCAGTACTTC
TRBV10-1	TRBJ2-1	.	.	CASSTGAEQFF	TGCGCCAGCAGTACCGGGGCCGAGCAGTTCTTC
TRBV7-9	TRBJ2-5	.	.	CASSPGVGETQYF	TGTGCCAGCAGCCCTGGGGTAGGGGAGACCCAGTACTTC
TRBV6-4	TRBJ2-1	.	.	CASSDSGVGVDEQFF	TGTGCCAGCAGTGACTCGGGGGTGGGGGTCGATGAGCAGTTCTTC
TRBV18	TRBJ2-5	once	.	CASSRSREETQYF	TGTGCCAGCTCCAGGTCAAGGGAGGAGACCCAGTACTTC
TRBV11-3	TRBJ2-3	.	.	CASSPTGDTQYF	TGTGCCAGCAGCCCGACCGGGGATACGCAGTATTTT
TRBV5-1	TRBJ2-5	.	.	CASSLGSFETQYF	TGCGCCAGCAGCTTGGGGTCGTTTGAGACCCAGTACTTC
TRBV5-1	TRBJ2-7	.	.	CASSPSAGQYEQYF	TGCGCCAGCAGCCCCTCGGCAGGGCAGTACGAGCAGTACTTC
TRBV20-1	TRBJ2-1	once	.	CRGDFGVQQFF	TGCAGGGGGGACTTTGGAGTCCAGCAGTTCTTC
TRBV5-1	TRBJ2-7	.	.	CASSMAFSSYEQYF	TGCGCCAGCAGTATGGCATTTAGCTCCTACGAGCAGTACTTC
TRBV30	TRBJ2-1	.	.	CAWGAGSSYNEQFF	TGTGCCTGGGGAGCGGGTAGCTCCTACAATGAGCAGTTCTTC
TRBV11-2	TRBJ2-7	.	TRBD1	CASSVTGAYEQYF	TGCGCCAGCAGCGTAACAGGGGCCTACGAGCAGTACTTC
TRBV7-2	TRBJ2-2	.	.	CASSFPYGTQTGELFF	TGTGCCAGCAGCTTCCCCTACGGGACCCAAACCGGGGAGCTGTTTTTT